This T cell receptor beta chain is from a study of blood T cells in healthy people across ages. CDR3 length: 14 amino acids. Germline V gene lookup returns CDR1 LGHNA and CDR2 YNFKEQ. Trimming stripped 2 bases from V and 5 bases from J, with 12 bases between. Whole-study findings and limits: Naive CD4+ cell counts and diversity both ran higher in long-lived than in aged donors.

Of note for this clonotype: What it binds is unknown.

Sample-barcoded 5' priming and a J-beta primer mix drove a second PCR of about 6 to 12 cycles. TCRdb called the 5' RACE reads again in MiXCR, with one record for every CDR3 protein. The data contain fewer than 2,000,000 distinct CDR3 sequences, around 36% of them seen just once; the ten biggest clones take up roughly 10%. The source of this sequence is a woman aged 25 to 39 in good health. Sequences were obtained from blood. The chain is built from TRBV4-2 and TRBJ1-1; D not certain. As DNA, the CDR3 is TGTGCCAGCAGCCAAAGGATGCAAGGGACTGAAGCTTTCTTT. Its protein is CASSQRMQGTEAFF.